This TCR beta chain derives from a study of blood T cells in healthy people across ages. General study points: Measured against age, TCR beta diversity per million T cells decreased in a roughly linear manner. Naive T cell percentage showed a strong correlation with TCR beta diversity.

For the second PCR, which ran for about 7 to 11 cycles, a sample-barcoded 5' primer and a J-beta primer mix were used. TCRdb re-called the 5' RACE reads through MiXCR, storing one row per CDR3 protein. The sample gives hundreds of thousands of distinct CDR3 sequences, 40% to 65% of which show up once; around 40% is in the top ten. J gave up 8 bases and V 7 bases, and 6 bases lay outside the gene matches. Germline V gene sequence: CDR1 LNHNV, CDR2 YYDKDF (reference sequence). The CDR3 totals 14 residues. Points on this clonotype: Its antigen is still unknown.

Per sample, a minimum of 6.5 million PBMCs were isolated. Specimen: blood. This clonotype was sampled from a man at least 80 years old in good health. The rearrangement joins TRBV15 to TRBJ2-1; TRBD2 matches 12 bases. CDR3 protein: CATIQTSGRHEQFF. CDR3 DNA: TGTGCCACCATCCAGACTAGCGGGAGACATGAGCAGTTCTTC.